What follows describes a single TCR beta chain. This sample was included in a study of blood T cell repertoires in COVID-19. Study-wide context: There were acute and convalescent COVID-19 samples, and they came from the United States, Italy and Spain. T cells, B-cell-depleted T cells, or PBMCs provided the cDNA or gDNA that served as material.

Trimming pared 5 bases from V and 6 bases from J, leaving 16 bases between. The germline V gene encodes CDR1 KGHDR and CDR2 SFDVKD. This CDR3 region has 14 residues. In the authors' workflow: Reference gene primer amplification gave nucleated cell count estimates. Produced via immunoSEQ multiplex PCR; TCRdb's table is partial and in-frame only. V, J and clone size reflect that table, while D and trimming were determined from the DNA. The data hold 130,000 to 150,000 clones, with less than 80% observed a single time. The source material was peripheral blood. The rearrangement uses TRBV24-1 and TRBJ2-7; D perhaps matches TRBD2 (6 bases). This TCR was sampled from a man aged 55 to 70 with acute or convalescent COVID-19. The CDR3 loop is CATSAGGPPLEQYF. The CDR3, as DNA: TGTGCCACCAGTGCCGGGGGACCTCCCCTCGAGCAGTACTTC.